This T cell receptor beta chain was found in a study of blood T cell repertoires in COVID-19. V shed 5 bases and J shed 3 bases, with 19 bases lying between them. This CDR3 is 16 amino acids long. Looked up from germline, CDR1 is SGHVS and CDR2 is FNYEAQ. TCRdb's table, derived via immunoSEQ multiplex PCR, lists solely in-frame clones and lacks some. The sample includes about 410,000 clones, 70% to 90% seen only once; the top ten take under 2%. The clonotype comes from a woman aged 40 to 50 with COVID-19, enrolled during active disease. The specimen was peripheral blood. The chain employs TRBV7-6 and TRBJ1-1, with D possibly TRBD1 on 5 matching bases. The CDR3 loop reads CASSQKPTASDTEAFF. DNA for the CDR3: TGTGCCAGCAGCCAAAAACCGACAGCCTCTGACACTGAAGCTTTCTTT. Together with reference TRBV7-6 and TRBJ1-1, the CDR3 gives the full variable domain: GAGVSQSPRYKVTKRGQDVALRCDPISGHVSLYWYRQALGQGPEFLTYFNYEAQQDKSGLPNDRFSAERPEGSISTLTIQRTEQRDSAMYRCASSQKPTASDTEAFFGQGTRLTVV.